This T cell receptor beta chain was identified in a study of regulatory T cells in long-lasting Graves disease. The V end was cut by 1 base, the J end by 5 bases, with 11 bases between. There are 15 residues in the CDR3. Germline V gene data show CDR1 as LGHDT and CDR2 as YNNKEL (reference sequence). iRepertoire HTBI primers and Arm-PCR of CDR3 regions built TCR beta libraries. MiXCR, run by TCRdb on the multiplex PCR reads, gives a single entry per CDR3 protein. The data contain 400,000 to 500,000 distinct CDR3 sequences, roughly 17% of them singletons. This clonotype was picked up many times. As to time point: newly diagnosed GD, antithyroid drugs for less than 3 months. From RNA extracted from PBMCs, the TCR library was made. These same data were also listed under a study on T cells in Graves' hyperthyroidism and ophthalmopathy.

This receptor was identified in a woman in her late teens or twenties with Graves disease. This chain links TRBV3-1 with TRBJ2-2; D not resolved. Sequencing was performed on peripheral blood mononuclear cells (PBMCs), taken at new diagnosis, from a patient treated with antithyroid drugs. For the CDR3, the DNA is TGTGCCAGCAGCCAAGGGGATCTCAGAACCGGGGAGCTGTTTTTT. Amino acids: CASSQGDLRTGELFF.